Listed below are T cell receptor beta chains from one sample, sequenced in a study of glioma-infiltrating T cells. TCRdb reanalysed the multiplex PCR reads using MiXCR and keeps one entry per CDR3 protein. The sample shows 93,000 or so distinct CDR3 sequences, less than 30% of them seen only once. Sequenced: glioma tissue, nonneoplastic brain tissue, or PBMCs (not recorded which). All receptors derive from a human donor with low-grade glioma or glioblastoma, undergoing nonglioma brain surgery, or in good health (not recorded which). CDR3s include the opening cysteine and the closing phenylalanine or tryptophan. D genes are given only for firm matches. Clone size is not always given. Where it is, it says once, few, many or a class for expanded clones.

v_gene	d_gene	j_gene	abundance	CDR3aa
TRBV4-1	NA	TRBJ2-3	NA	CASSHRWGSWGADTQYF
TRBV7-7	TRBD1	TRBJ2-7	NA	CASSLRAPGQGVVEQYF
TRBV12-3/TRBV12-4	NA	TRBJ1-1	few	CASSLSPEPASEAFF
TRBV25-1	NA	TRBJ1-6	many	CASRPGSYNSPLHF
TRBV6-1	TRBD2	TRBJ2-3	many	CASRRAGGSDTQYF
TRBV7-8	TRBD2	TRBJ2-1	many	CASSRTSGGADEQFF
TRBV6-1	TRBD2	TRBJ2-1	NA	CASSRGVGGSYNEQFF
TRBV24-1	TRBD1	TRBJ2-7	NA	CATSVGQIYGQYF
TRBV18	NA	TRBJ2-2	NA	CASSPGKGPATGELFF
TRBV27	TRBD2	TRBJ2-7	many	CASSPSGGLKFYEQYF
TRBV11-2	TRBD1	TRBJ2-3	NA	CASSPQGDRVTDTQYF
TRBV15	TRBD2	TRBJ2-7	few	CATSRELAGGLNEQYF
TRBV29-1	NA	TRBJ1-3	few	CSARGLGDTIYF
TRBV7-2	NA	TRBJ1-2	NA	CASSLSRDYGYTF
TRBV3-1	NA	TRBJ1-2	few	CASSQDFAGYTF
TRBV7-9	TRBD1	TRBJ2-7	NA	CASSLTGTGAYEQYF
TRBV20-1	NA	TRBJ2-3	many	CSAAGSTDTDTQYF
TRBV3-1	TRBD1	TRBJ2-1	NA	CASSQTLDRGRGNEQFF
TRBV6-1	TRBD1	TRBJ2-5	many	CASSDGTVETQYF
TRBV28	NA	TRBJ1-6	many	CASRTTISPLHF
TRBV10-3	NA	TRBJ2-5	many	CAISELETQYF